What follows are 32 T cell receptor beta chains derived from one specimen sequenced in a study of T cells after yellow fever vaccination. TCRdb reprocessed the 5' RACE reads via MiXCR and lists one record per CDR3 protein. This sample has about 260,000 distinct CDR3 sequences, with 13% found just once. This sample comprised CD4+ T cells sorted from PBMCs, obtained 45 days after the yellow fever booster vaccination. The source of these receptors is a man younger than 45 who received the YFV17D yellow fever vaccine.

This chain links TRBV5-6 with TRBJ2-1, with 11 bases that match TRBD2. This CDR3 has 16 amino acids. The V and J ends lost 4 bases and 3 bases, in that order; junction bases with no gene match: 6. Germline CDR1 reads SGHDT; CDR2 reads YYEEEE. CDR3 nucleotides: TGTGCCAGCAGCCCCGGGACTAGCGGTCACTACAATGAGCAGTTCTTC. It yields the protein CASSPGTSGHYNEQFF.

This clonotype was detected only a few times. The V and J genes are TRBV15 and TRBJ2-2, with D possibly TRBD1 on 6 matching bases. With 3 bases removed from V and 1 base from J, the gap between germline ends came to 9 bases. The CDR3 loop spans 15 amino acids. Germline V lookup: CDR1 LNHNV, CDR2 YYDKDF (reference sequence). The CDR3 here is CATSRDSLNTGELFF. The CDR3 bases are TGTGCCACCAGCAGGGACAGCCTGAACACCGGGGAGCTGTTTTTT.

J is TRBJ2-3 and V is TRBV7-2; 9 bases map to TRBD2. Germline CDR1 SGHTA, CDR2 FQGNSA. CDR3 length: 17 amino acids. Trimming cost V 2 bases and J 4 bases; bases outside gene matches: 10. In nucleotides, the CDR3 is TGTGCCAGCAGCTTAATGGCGGGAGGGCCGGGGGCAGATACGCAGTATTTT. This gives the protein CASSLMAGGPGADTQYF.

This chain uses TRBV20-1 with TRBJ2-7, with 9 bases matching TRBD1. Germline assignment: CDR1 DFQATT and CDR2 SNEGSKA (reference sequence). The V segment lost 5 bases and the J segment 7 bases; nucleotides outside the gene matches: 21. This CDR3 is 17 amino acids long. CDR3 region: CSASGQGERTSSWEQYF. In nucleotides, the CDR3 is TGCAGTGCTTCGGGACAGGGAGAAAGAACGTCTTCGTGGGAGCAGTACTTC.

This chain joins TRBV20-1 and TRBJ1-2, with D uncertain. CDR3 size: 13 residues. Germline CDR1 DFQATT, CDR2 SNEGSKA (reference sequence). The V gene lost 6 bases and the J gene lost 4 bases, with 15 bases spanning the gap. CDR3 in DNA: TGCAGTGCCCCAGACCTAAGGAGCTATGGCTACACCTTC. Protein sequence: CSAPDLRSYGYTF.

A few counts support this clonotype. This chain links TRBV20-1 with TRBJ2-3, with D possibly called TRBD1 or TRBD2 (7 bases each). Germline-derived CDR1 and CDR2 are DFQATT and SNEGSKA (reference sequence). The V end lost 4 bases, the J end lost 3 bases, and 14 bases lay between the germline ends. The length of the CDR3 is 14 residues. The CDR3 DNA is TGCAGTGCTACGGCAGGGGGAGGGACAGATACGCAGTATTTT. This sequence encodes CSATAGGGTDTQYF.

This sequence joins TRBV5-6 and TRBJ2-1; no definite D call. The CDR3 totals 15 residues. CDR1 and CDR2 from the germline V gene are SGHDT and YYEEEE. V lost 5 bases, J lost 8 bases, and 20 bases lay in between. As DNA, the CDR3 is TGTGCCAGCAGGCGCCCCTCCTTAGGCCGGTATGAGCAGTTCTTC. It translates to CASRRPSLGRYEQFF.

This clonotype was seen a handful of times. The V gene is TRBV29-1, the J gene TRBJ2-3; 12 nucleotides line up with TRBD2. The CDR3 contains 14 residues. V lost 4 bases and J lost 7; bases outside the gene matches: 6. CDR1 SQVTM and CDR2 ANQGSEA come from the germline V gene. The CDR3 reads CSVVSSGRANTQYF. The CDR3 bases are TGCAGCGTTGTGTCTAGCGGGAGGGCCAATACGCAGTATTTT.

In this sample, this clonotype turned up a few times. This chain connects TRBV20-1 to TRBJ1-5; D gene unclear. The V gene's germline CDR1 is DFQATT and CDR2 SNEGSKA (reference sequence). V lost 6 bases, J lost 4 bases, and 10 bases lay in between. This CDR3 is built from 12 residues. CDR3 DNA: TGCAGTGCCAGACATCTTAATCAGCCCCAGCATTTT. Translation: CSARHLNQPQHF.

The chain carries TRBV6-6 and TRBJ2-1; D remains ambiguous. Germline lookup yields CDR1 MNHNY and CDR2 SVGAGI (reference sequence). Deletions cut 11 bases from V and 4 bases from J, with 12 bases between. The CDR3 is 12 residues long. CDR3 in DNA: TGTGCCTGCCGAGACCTATACAATGAGCAGTTCTTC. It codes for CACRDLYNEQFF.

As regards this clonotype: At one boundary the junction diverges from the germline segment, which might be a read error. J is TRBJ2-1 and V is TRBV2, with TRBD2 matching over 10 bases. The CDR3 consists of 18 residues. Germline V gene lookup returns CDR1 SNHLY and CDR2 FYNNEI. The DNA of the CDR3 is TGTGCCTGCAGTTTACGAGATCCCTCGGCTAGCGGGAGCAATGAGCAGTTCTTC. Its translation: CACSLRDPSASGSNEQFF.

Details on this clonotype: At one boundary the junction diverges from the germline segment, which might be a read error. The chain joins TRBV5-6 to TRBJ2-3, with 9 bases lining up with TRBD2. The CDR3 runs 16 residues. CDR1 is SGHDT and CDR2 is YYEEEE in the germline V gene. CDR3 sequence (DNA): TGTGCCAGCAGCGTTGTTAGCGGGGGCAATACAGATAAGCAGTATTTT. As protein: CASSVVSGGNTDKQYF.

This clonotype has a handful of counts. The chain recombines TRBV5-4 with TRBJ2-1; D gene ambiguous. V lost 5 bases and J lost 0, with 3 bases in between. The CDR3 consists of 12 residues. Germline CDR1 and CDR2: SGHNT and YYREEE (reference sequence). CDR3 sequence: CASSHSYNEQFF. The CDR3 coding sequence is TGTGCCAGCAGTCACTCCTACAATGAGCAGTTCTTC. Full variable domain (rest looked up from reference TRBV5-4 and TRBJ2-1): ETGVTQSPTHLIKTRGQQVTLRCSSQSGHNTVSWYQQALGQGPQFIFQYYREEENGRGNFPPRFSGLQFPNYSSELNVNALELDDSALYLCASSHSYNEQFFGPGTRLTVL.

This clonotype was observed a few times. The CDR3 protein is CSVDRGRELEQFF. CDR3 bases: TGCAGCGTTGACAGGGGGCGCGAGCTTGAGCAGTTCTTC. The chain is built from TRBV29-1 and TRBJ2-1; 8 bases line up with TRBD1. From germline, CDR1 is SQVTM and CDR2 ANQGSEA. The CDR3 sequence is 13 residues long. Unmatched junction bases numbered 7, after V lost 3 bases and J lost 9 bases.

This clonotype was found a few times. The chain carries TRBV7-2 and TRBJ2-1, with 14 bases aligning to TRBD2. Germline assignment: CDR1 SGHTA and CDR2 FQGNSA. This CDR3 has 15 amino acids. The V and J ends lost 4 bases and 8 bases, in that order; junction bases with no gene match: 4. In DNA, the CDR3 is TGTGCCAGCAGCTGGACTAGCGGGAGGATCTATGAGCAGTTCTTC. As protein: CASSWTSGRIYEQFF.

This sequence joins TRBV5-4 and TRBJ2-1; D is possibly TRBD2 (5 bases). This CDR3 spans 14 amino acids. Germline V gives CDR1 SGHNT, CDR2 YYREEE (reference sequence). Trimming took 4 bases from V and 7 from J, leaving 15 bases between them. The CDR3 sequence: CASSHQGLINEQFF. CDR3 DNA sequence: TGTGCCAGCAGCCACCAAGGACTCATTAATGAGCAGTTCTTC.

This clonotype was counted only a few times. The V gene is TRBV20-1, the J gene TRBJ2-1; 9 bases agree with TRBD2. The CDR3 has 13 amino acids. With 4 bases clipped from V and 10 bases from J, the junction kept 8 bases outside the gene matches. Germline V gene sequence: CDR1 DFQATT, CDR2 SNEGSKA (reference sequence). CDR3 region: CSATLAGRNEQFF. The CDR3 region has the DNA TGCAGTGCTACCCTAGCGGGACGAAACGAGCAGTTCTTC.

This clonotype was seen repeatedly, ten times or more. The chain uses TRBV29-1 and TRBJ2-1; no firm D call. V shed 3 bases and J shed 5 bases, with 14 bases lying between them. The CDR3 has 14 amino acids. Germline CDR1 and CDR2: SQVTM and ANQGSEA. The CDR3 reads CSVDVPPGNNEQFF. The CDR3, as DNA: TGCAGCGTTGATGTTCCGCCAGGAAACAATGAGCAGTTCTTC.

The chain employs TRBV20-1 and TRBJ2-7; 9 bases are shared with TRBD2. Germline V lookup: CDR1 DFQATT, CDR2 SNEGSKA (reference sequence). The CDR3 consists of 15 residues. J was trimmed by 2 bases and V by 0 bases; bases with no gene match: 5. The CDR3 DNA is TGCAGTGCTAGAGATCCTAGCGGGACGACCTACGAGCAGTACTTC. Translated, it gives CSARDPSGTTYEQYF.

This clonotype showed up just a few times. The chain uses TRBV10-2 and TRBJ2-3; TRBD2 matches at 10 bases. Per germline, CDR1 WSHSY and CDR2 SAAADI. The V segment lost 8 bases and the J segment 6 bases; nucleotides outside the gene matches: 5. The CDR3 contains 13 residues. The DNA for the CDR3 is TGCGCCAGCCGCCTAGCGGGAGTTGATACGCAGTATTTT. This sequence encodes CASRLAGVDTQYF.

This clonotype was detected only a few times. The V and J genes are TRBV14 and TRBJ2-2; TRBD2 agrees at 10 bases. This CDR3 is 15 amino acids long. V shed 4 bases, J shed 4 bases, and the junction held 3 bases outside the gene matches. Germline CDR1 is SGHDN and CDR2 is FVKESK. The CDR3 region is CASSRGLAVTGELFF. CDR3 nucleotides: TGTGCCAGCAGCCGTGGACTAGCGGTCACCGGGGAGCTGTTTTTT. The full variable domain, completed using reference TRBV14 and TRBJ2-2, is EAGVTQFPSHSVIEKGQTVTLRCDPISGHDNLYWYRRVMGKEIKFLLHFVKESKQDESGMPNNRFLAERTGGTYSTLKVQPAELEDSGVYFCASSRGLAVTGELFFGEGSRLTVL.

The chain employs TRBV10-3 and TRBJ2-7; 7 bases map to TRBD1. The CDR3 is 15 residues long. V trimming: 5 bases; J trimming: 6 bases; junction bases outside the gene matches: 13. CDR1 is ENHRY and CDR2 is SYGVKD in the germline V gene. CDR3 DNA: TGTGCCATCAGTCCCCGGGACAGAAATAACGGCGAGCAGTACTTC. Protein sequence: CAISPRDRNNGEQYF.

This chain joins TRBV20-1 and TRBJ2-1, with 8 bases identical to TRBD2. V was pared by 3 bases and J by 6 bases, with 7 bases of the junction left unmatched. The germline gives CDR1 DFQATT, CDR2 SNEGSKA (reference sequence). The CDR3 totals 14 residues. The CDR3 coding sequence is TGCAGTGCTAGGGTAGCGGGAAAATTCAATGAGCAGTTCTTC. Translated: CSARVAGKFNEQFF.

This chain uses TRBV7-2 with TRBJ2-7; D perhaps matches TRBD1 (6 bases). Trimming cost V 6 bases and J 0 bases, with 12 bases left between them. Germline V lookup: CDR1 SGHTA, CDR2 FQGNSA. The CDR3 covers 14 residues. For the CDR3, the DNA is TGTGCCAGCAGTTCGACAGGACTCTCCTACGAGCAGTACTTC. Translated, it gives CASSSTGLSYEQYF.

The chain couples TRBV11-2 to TRBJ2-1; 8 bases agree with TRBD2. The CDR3 totals 18 residues. Per the germline V gene, CDR1 is SGHAT and CDR2 is FQNNGV. V trimming: 5 bases; J trimming: 5 bases; junction bases outside the gene matches: 17. CDR3 region: CASSHRRTSPKINNEQFF. The CDR3 DNA reads as TGTGCCAGCAGCCACCGCCGGACTAGCCCCAAAATAAACAATGAGCAGTTCTTC.

This clonotype occurred a few times. This sequence joins TRBV7-3 and TRBJ2-5; 11 nucleotides align to TRBD1. Germline V gene sequence: CDR1 SGHTA, CDR2 FQGTGA. V was clipped by 5 bases and J by 5 bases; unmatched bases: 7. The CDR3 consists of 15 residues. CDR3 amino acids: CASSPTGTGGETQYF. For the CDR3, the DNA is TGTGCCAGCAGCCCGACCGGGACAGGGGGGGAGACCCAGTACTTC.

This clonotype was counted between two and nine times. This sequence joins TRBV29-1 and TRBJ2-7; possibly TRBD2 for D (6 bases). The V gene lost 3 bases and the J gene lost 2 bases, with 14 bases spanning the gap. The germline CDR1 and CDR2 sequences are SQVTM and ANQGSEA. The CDR3 totals 14 residues. For the CDR3, the DNA is TGCAGCGTTGAGCGGAGCGGGTACCCCTACGAGCAGTACTTC. Translation: CSVERSGYPYEQYF.

The chain's CDR3 is CASSLSVADEQFF. The CDR3 nucleotides read TGTGCCAGCAGCTTGTCGGTAGCCGATGAGCAGTTCTTC. The chain uses TRBV5-6 and TRBJ2-1; D unresolved. Deletions cut 1 base from V and 8 bases from J, with 10 bases between. Germline CDR1 SGHDT, CDR2 YYEEEE. CDR3 size: 13 residues.

This clonotype has just a few counts. The chain carries TRBV5-1 and TRBJ2-1; D not resolved. Germline values: CDR1 SGHRS, CDR2 YFSETQ. The CDR3 contains 15 residues. V lost 3 bases to trimming and J lost 8 bases, with 18 bases between them. This chain's CDR3 is CASSSTFSTGDEQFF. The CDR3 nucleotides are TGCGCCAGCAGCTCCACTTTCTCGACTGGGGATGAGCAGTTCTTC.

A few counts support this clonotype. The rearrangement links TRBV9 to TRBJ2-1; D possibly matches TRBD1 or TRBD2 (8 bases each). CDR1 SGDLS and CDR2 YYNGEE come from the germline V gene. CDR3 length: 16 residues. V lost 2 bases and J 4 bases, leaving 16 bases between the germline ends. The CDR3 DNA follows: TGTGCCAGCAGCGTCGCAGGGGGCGGGGGGTACAATGAGCAGTTCTTC. This sequence encodes CASSVAGGGGYNEQFF.

Remarks on this clonotype: Relative to the germline gene, one junction end is altered; a read error may explain this. The V gene is TRBV6-5, the J gene TRBJ2-1, with D perhaps given as TRBD1 or TRBD2 (6 bases each). This CDR3 contains 12 residues. Germline CDR1 MNHEY, CDR2 SVGAGI. CDR3 nucleotide sequence: TGTGCCAGCAGGCGAGGGGGGAATGAGCGGTTCTTC. Amino acids: CASRRGGNERFF.

A few counts support this clonotype. The chain has TRBV7-9 and TRBJ2-7; 8 nucleotides agree with TRBD1. Losses at the gene ends were 1 base for V and 1 base for J; bases not matched to a gene: 6. CDR3 length equals 16 residues. Germline V gives CDR1 SEHNR, CDR2 FQNEAQ (reference sequence). The CDR3 here is CASSLGPDRGSYEQYF. The CDR3 coding sequence is TGTGCCAGCAGCTTAGGACCCGACAGGGGATCCTACGAGCAGTACTTC.